One and the same sample provided the 17 T cell receptor beta chains below, sequenced in a study of blood T cell repertoires in COVID-19. Data came from immunoSEQ multiplex PCR; TCRdb stores just in-frame clones and leaves some out. This sample has roughly 41,000 clones; roughly 88% occur once, and the top ten carry approximately 14%. Sequencing was done on a sample of peripheral blood. All receptors derive from a human donor in a cohort sampled during active COVID-19. The donor label of this sample is uncertain.

This clone has just a few counts. The chain uses TRBV14 and TRBJ2-3, with D hard to call. There are 14 residues in the CDR3. V was trimmed by 1 base and J by 1 base, leaving 6 bases between them. Germline assignment: CDR1 SGHDN and CDR2 FVKESK. CDR3 in DNA: TGTGCCAGCAGCCAAGTCTCCCGCACAGATACGCAGTATTTT. It specifies CASSQVSRTDTQYF.

V is TRBV19 and J is TRBJ2-2; D possibly corresponds to TRBD2 (7 bases). The CDR3 runs 14 residues. The V gene lost 7 bases and the J gene lost 4 bases, with 13 bases spanning the gap. CDR1 and CDR2 from the germline V gene are LNHDA and SQIVND (reference sequence). CDR3 region: CASIGGLSTGELFF. In DNA form, the CDR3 reads TGTGCCAGTATCGGGGGGCTTTCCACCGGGGAGCTGTTTTTT.

This clone was found a few times. The gene calls are TRBV7-9 and TRBJ2-7, with TRBD1 matching 7 bases. The junction had 6 bases not matched to a gene; V was cut back by 4 bases and J by 3 bases. Germline V gives CDR1 SEHNR, CDR2 FQNEAQ (reference sequence). The CDR3 runs 14 residues. DNA of the CDR3: TGTGCCAGCAGCTCCGACAGGGATGGCTACGAGCAGTACTTC. It translates to CASSSDRDGYEQYF.

J is TRBJ2-2 and V is TRBV5-1, with 7 bases lining up with TRBD1. The germline gives CDR1 SGHRS, CDR2 YFSETQ. V lost 0 bases to trimming and J lost 5 bases; unmatched junction nucleotides: 1. There are 14 residues in the CDR3. CDR3 in amino acids: CASSLAQGTGELFF. The CDR3 DNA follows: TGCGCCAGCAGCTTGGCACAGGGGACCGGGGAGCTGTTTTTT. Supplemented by reference TRBV5-1 and TRBJ2-2, the full variable domain reads KAGVTQTPRYLIKTRGQQVTLSCSPISGHRSVSWYQQTPGQGLQFLFEYFSETQRNKGNFPGRFSGRQFSNSRSEMNVSTLELGDSALYLCASSLAQGTGELFFGEGSRLTVL.

J is TRBJ2-1 and V is TRBV1; the D call in the table, TRBD2, was not verified against the DNA. TRBV1 is termed a pseudogene. CDR3 length: 17 residues. This chain's CDR3 is CTSSPPTSGGFYNEQFF. CDR3 in DNA: TGCACCAGCAGCCCCCCGACTAGCGGGGGTTTCTACAATGAGCAGTTCTTC.

The V and J genes are TRBV12-5 and TRBJ2-3; 9 nucleotides align to TRBD1. Germline-derived CDR1 and CDR2 are LGHNT and FRNRAP. Trimming took 2 bases from V and 1 from J; bases not matched to a gene: 13. The CDR3 spans 19 residues. DNA of the CDR3: TGTGCTAGTGGTTTGTGTGTTGGGACACAGGGGGCGGGCACAGATACGCAGTATTTT. Amino acids: CASGLCVGTQGAGTDTQYF. Looking up the rest from reference TRBV12-5 and TRBJ2-3 gives the full variable domain: DARVTQTPRHKVTEMGQEVTMRCQPILGHNTVFWYRQTMMQGLELLAYFRNRAPLDDSGMPKDRFSAEMPDATLATLKIQPSEPRDSAVYFCASGLCVGTQGAGTDTQYFGPGTRLTVL.

The genes are TRBV19 and TRBJ1-1; D is uncertain. The ends were cut back, 1 base at V and 3 bases at J, with 9 bases in the middle. Germline V gene data show CDR1 as LNHDA and CDR2 as SQIVND (reference sequence). The CDR3 loop spans 14 amino acids. The DNA for the CDR3 is TGTGCCAGTAGTATAGTGGGCCTGCACACTGAAGCTTTCTTT. This translates into CASSIVGLHTEAFF. The full variable domain, its missing parts supplied by reference TRBV19 and TRBJ1-1, is DGGITQSPKYLFRKEGQNVTLSCEQNLNHDAMYWYRQDPGQGLRLIYYSQIVNDFQKGDIAEGYSVSREKKESFPLTVTSAQKNPTAFYLCASSIVGLHTEAFFGQGTRLTVV.

This sequence joins TRBV7-2 and TRBJ1-1; D not resolved. Trimming shortened V by 5 bases and J by 7 bases, and 11 bases separated the two germline ends. The CDR3 has 12 residues. In germline, CDR1 is SGHTA, CDR2 FQGNSA. The CDR3 DNA is TGTGCCAGCAGCCCTGTGACTTTTGAAGCTTTCTTT. It translates to CASSPVTFEAFF.

The chain couples TRBV7-6 to TRBJ2-7, with 10 bases that match TRBD1. The V gene end was trimmed by 5 bases and the J gene end by 3 bases; junction bases not matched to a gene: 7. CDR3 length equals 15 residues. Germline V gene sequence: CDR1 SGHVS, CDR2 FNYEAQ. CDR3 amino acids: CASSTDRGLSYEQYF. DNA for the CDR3: TGTGCCAGCAGCACGGACAGGGGGTTAAGCTACGAGCAGTACTTC.

The rearrangement joins TRBV7-2 to TRBJ1-4; D is undetermined. This CDR3 is built from 14 residues. Germline V gene sequence: CDR1 SGHTA, CDR2 FQGNSA. Deletions cut 5 bases from V and 8 bases from J, with 15 bases between. The CDR3 reads CASSQTRFAEKLFF. The CDR3 DNA follows: TGTGCCAGCAGCCAGACGCGGTTTGCGGAAAAACTGTTTTTT. Full variable domain (remainder filled in from reference TRBV7-2 and TRBJ1-4): GAGVSQSPSNKVTEKGKDVELRCDPISGHTALYWYRQSLGQGLEFLIYFQGNSAPDKSGLPSDRFSAERTGGSVSTLTIQRTQQEDSAVYLCASSQTRFAEKLFFGSGTQLSVL.

V gene TRBV5-6 combines with J gene TRBJ2-7; TRBD1 aligns across 9 bases. Germline trimming cut 0 bases from V and 5 bases from J; bases unmatched to any gene: 6. CDR3 length equals 15 residues. The V gene's germline CDR1 is SGHDT and CDR2 YYEEEE. For the CDR3, the DNA is TGTGCCAGCAGCTTGGAGCTTACAGGGGGCAACGAGCAGTACTTC. It codes for CASSLELTGGNEQYF.

The chain combines TRBV28 with TRBJ1-2, with 7 bases matching TRBD1. The germline V gene encodes CDR1 MDHEN and CDR2 SYDVKM. This CDR3 is 13 amino acids long. V lost 5 bases and J lost 8; bases outside the gene matches: 8. In DNA form, the CDR3 reads TGTGCCAGCAGTAGAGGGGGCGGGTGGGGCTACACCTTC. Translation: CASSRGGGWGYTF.

This rearrangement joins TRBV27 to TRBJ1-1; no clear D gene. Germline V lookup: CDR1 MNHEY, CDR2 SMNVEV (reference sequence). The CDR3 has 13 amino acids. The V gene lost 4 bases and the J gene lost 0 bases, with 6 bases spanning the gap. The CDR3 DNA reads as TGTGCCAGCAGTTCAGTGGTGAACACTGAAGCTTTCTTT. Residues: CASSSVVNTEAFF.

This chain's CDR3 is CASSLETDRIPYEQYF. The CDR3 nucleotides are TGTGCCAGCAGCTTAGAGACTGACAGGATACCCTACGAGCAGTACTTC. The chain joins TRBV11-1 to TRBJ2-7, with D perhaps matching TRBD1 (6 bases). The length of the CDR3 is 16 residues. Trimming shortened V by 1 base and J by 2 bases, and 15 bases separated the two germline ends. Germline CDR1 and CDR2: SGHAT and FQDESV (reference sequence).

This clone was seen once. The chain uses TRBV30 and TRBJ1-6; 7 bases align to TRBD1. The CDR3 covers 17 residues. Germline V gene lookup returns CDR1 GTSNPN and CDR2 SVGIG (reference sequence). Germline trimming cut 3 bases from V and 0 bases from J; bases unmatched to any gene: 8. CDR3 in amino acids: CAWSRNRGGSYNSPLHF. The CDR3 DNA sequence: TGTGCCTGGAGCCGAAACAGGGGAGGCTCCTATAATTCACCCCTCCACTTT.

By frequency in the sample, this clone is medium-sized (0.01 to 0.1%). The rearrangement uses TRBV5-6 and TRBJ1-1, with D perhaps matching TRBD1 (6 bases). The V gene's germline CDR1 is SGHDT and CDR2 YYEEEE. This CDR3 is 16 amino acids long. Trimming pared 5 bases from V and 1 base from J, leaving 18 bases between. The chain's CDR3 is CASSLWLTGPNTEAFF. DNA for the CDR3: TGTGCCAGCAGTTTGTGGCTCACAGGGCCGAACACTGAAGCTTTCTTT.

This clone was seen a handful of times. The chain joins TRBV4-2 to TRBJ1-1; D is unresolved. This CDR3 contains 14 residues. Germline V gene lookup returns CDR1 LGHNA and CDR2 YNFKEQ. Trimming removed 3 bases at V and 0 bases at J, with 8 bases between. CDR3 nucleotides: TGTGCCAGCAGCCAGGGCCAGGTGAACACTGAAGCTTTCTTT. Translation gives CASSQGQVNTEAFF.